The next 2 T cell receptor beta chains were all read from a single sample in a study of technical replicates of blood from several donors (dated by TCRdb to about 2017). Library preparation was by the immunoSEQ multiplex PCR assay. TCRdb limited this immuneACCESS table to in-frame rearrangements with V and J called. A share of clones is missing; checked studies link under half to unresolved V genes, and the rest is unexplained. The table for this sample lists about 57,000 clones; around 87% of them were counted only once. 5% to 6.5% of the sample comes from the top ten. The sample taken for sequencing was PBMCs. The receptors stem from a human donor in good health. Some clones in this sample may be carry-over from other donors' samples.

This rearrangement joins TRBV4-3 to TRBJ2-5; 7 nucleotides match TRBD1. Germline CDR1 reads LGHNA; CDR2 reads YSLEER. The CDR3 loop spans 14 amino acids. V lost 4 bases and J lost 1; bases outside the gene matches: 3. CDR3 in amino acids: CASSLGQAQETQYF. CDR3 bases: TGCGCCAGCAGCCTAGGACAGGCCCAAGAGACCCAGTACTTC.

In its sample, this clone was seen once. The rearrangement links TRBV7-2 to TRBJ2-3; 9 bases fit TRBD2. Germline CDR1 reads SGHTA; CDR2 reads FQGNSA. Losses at the gene ends were 6 bases for V and 0 bases for J; bases not matched to a gene: 1. The CDR3 is 14 residues long. CDR3: CASRTSGSTDTQYF. The DNA for the CDR3 is TGTGCCAGCAGAACTAGCGGGAGCACAGATACGCAGTATTTT.